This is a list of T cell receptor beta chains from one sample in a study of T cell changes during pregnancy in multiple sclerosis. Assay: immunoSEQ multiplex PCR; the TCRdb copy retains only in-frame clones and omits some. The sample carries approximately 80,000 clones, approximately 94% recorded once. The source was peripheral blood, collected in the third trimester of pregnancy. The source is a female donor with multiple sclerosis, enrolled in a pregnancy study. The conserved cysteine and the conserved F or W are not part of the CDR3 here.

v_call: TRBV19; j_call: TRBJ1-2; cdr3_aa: ASSAIFGQGANYGYT
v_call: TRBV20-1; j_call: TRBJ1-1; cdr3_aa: RGANTEAF
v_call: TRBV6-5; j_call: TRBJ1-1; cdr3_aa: ASRSRTGVTEAF
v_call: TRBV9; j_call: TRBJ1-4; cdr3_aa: ASSVAGGGAEKLF
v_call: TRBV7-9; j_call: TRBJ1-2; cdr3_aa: ASSLQGVYGYT
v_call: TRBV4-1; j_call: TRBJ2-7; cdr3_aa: ASSQEWPAVGEQY
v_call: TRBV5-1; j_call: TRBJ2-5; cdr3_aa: ASSLEIAGGFGETQY
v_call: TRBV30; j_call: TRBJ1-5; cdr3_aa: ACTTVGSGEPQH
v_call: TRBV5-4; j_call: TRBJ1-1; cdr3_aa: ASSPEVGTEEAF
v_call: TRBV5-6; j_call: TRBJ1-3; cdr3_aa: ASSGPGGTGSSGNTIY
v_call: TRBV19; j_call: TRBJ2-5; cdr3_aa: ASSIAGLRETQY
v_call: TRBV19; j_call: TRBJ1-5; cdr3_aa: ASSWAVNQPQH
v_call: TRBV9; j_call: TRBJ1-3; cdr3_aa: ASSSRQGWGNTIY
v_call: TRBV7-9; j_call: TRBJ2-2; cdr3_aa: ASSTTSGGPTGELF
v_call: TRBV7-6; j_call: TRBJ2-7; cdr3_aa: ASSTRTGGMDEQY
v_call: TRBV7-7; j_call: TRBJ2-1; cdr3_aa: ASSSGTGEADEQF
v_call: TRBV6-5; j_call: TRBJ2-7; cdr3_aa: ASSNGAGDGYEQY
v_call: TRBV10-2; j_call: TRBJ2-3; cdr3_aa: ASSELAGGPADTQY
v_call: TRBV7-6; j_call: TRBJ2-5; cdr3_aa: ASSESTGGETQY
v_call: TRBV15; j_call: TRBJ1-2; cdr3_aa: ATSRDPGVYHYGYT
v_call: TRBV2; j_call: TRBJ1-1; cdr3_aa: ASRRFDRGWAEAF
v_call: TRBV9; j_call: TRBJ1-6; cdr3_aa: ASSVGTGPEGPLH
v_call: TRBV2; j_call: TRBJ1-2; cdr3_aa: ASTTRTGGDYGYT
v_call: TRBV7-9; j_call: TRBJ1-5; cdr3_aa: ASSSSQTGLSNQPQH
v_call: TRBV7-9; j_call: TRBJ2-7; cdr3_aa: ASSLADRGYEQY
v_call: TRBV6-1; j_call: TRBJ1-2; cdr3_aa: ASSEYNRVFGGYT
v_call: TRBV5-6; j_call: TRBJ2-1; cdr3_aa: ASSLDGTGGLDEQF
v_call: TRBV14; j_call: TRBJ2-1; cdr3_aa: ASSQGVWSGGYEQF
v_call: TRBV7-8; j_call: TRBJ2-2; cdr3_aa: ASRPSGGALGELF
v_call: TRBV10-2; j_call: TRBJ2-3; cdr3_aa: ASSGIEDSLDTQY
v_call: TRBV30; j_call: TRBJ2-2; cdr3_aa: AWSQRNTGELF
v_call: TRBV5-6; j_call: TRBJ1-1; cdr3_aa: ASSFRGGLVMNTEAF
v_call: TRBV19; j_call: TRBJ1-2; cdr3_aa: ASRDREKLYGYT
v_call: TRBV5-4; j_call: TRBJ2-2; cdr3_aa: ASSAGQGIGELF
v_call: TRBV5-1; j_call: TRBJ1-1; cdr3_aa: ASSFWEGNTEAF
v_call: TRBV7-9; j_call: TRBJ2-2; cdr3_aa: ASSPKVGRGEETGELF
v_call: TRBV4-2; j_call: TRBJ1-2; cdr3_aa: ASSQLAGTTTNYGYT
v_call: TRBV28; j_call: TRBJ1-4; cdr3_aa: ASSQGQGREKLF
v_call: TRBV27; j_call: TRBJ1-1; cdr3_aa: ASSPTGIDEAF
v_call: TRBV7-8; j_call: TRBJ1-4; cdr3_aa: ASSPRERAGEKLF
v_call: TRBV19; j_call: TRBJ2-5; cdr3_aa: ASSMASGETQY
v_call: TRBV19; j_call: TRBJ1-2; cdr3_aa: ASTVGQGVYGYT
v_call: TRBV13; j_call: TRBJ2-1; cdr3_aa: ASKTGGYANEQF
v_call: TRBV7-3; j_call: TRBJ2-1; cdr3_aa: ASSLGASSPNEQF
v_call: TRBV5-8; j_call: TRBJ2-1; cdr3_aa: ASTGLQGSEQF
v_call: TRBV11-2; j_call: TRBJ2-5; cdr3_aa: ASSPYAGEQETQY
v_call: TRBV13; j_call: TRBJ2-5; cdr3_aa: ASSSRVQETQY
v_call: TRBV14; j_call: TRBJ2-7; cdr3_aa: ASSQDPTGLRSYEQY
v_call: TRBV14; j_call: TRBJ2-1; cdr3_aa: ASSLAGGLNEQF